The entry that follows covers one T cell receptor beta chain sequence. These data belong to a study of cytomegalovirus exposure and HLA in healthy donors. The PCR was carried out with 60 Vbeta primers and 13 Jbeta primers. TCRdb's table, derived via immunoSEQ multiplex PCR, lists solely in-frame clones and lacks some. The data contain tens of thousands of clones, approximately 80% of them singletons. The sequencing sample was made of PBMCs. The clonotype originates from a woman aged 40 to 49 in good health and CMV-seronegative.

CDR3 nucleotide sequence: TGTGCCAGCAGCTTAGACAGGGGGAGGGGCTACACCTTC. Translated, it gives CASSLDRGRGYTF. The chain links TRBV13 to TRBJ1-2, with 8 bases identical to TRBD1. V dropped 1 base and J dropped 8; count of bases not matched to a gene: 3. In germline, CDR1 is PRHDT, CDR2 FYEKMQ (reference sequence). This CDR3 comprises 13 residues.